Each of the 27 T cell receptor beta chains below was sequenced from the same sample in a study of identical twins. Each CDR3 protein gets one entry after TCRdb re-called the 5' RACE reads with MiXCR. The sample gives 600,000 to 850,000 distinct CDR3 sequences, roughly 20% of which show up once; roughly 14% is in the top ten. The sample was also linked to a second study, of T cells expressing NK-cell markers.

The sequenced material came from PBMCs. These receptors all come from a woman under 30 in good health.

This clonotype has a handful of counts. The chain combines TRBV20-1 with TRBJ2-2; TRBD2 agrees at 8 bases. The CDR3 contains 19 residues. J lost 6 bases, V lost 1 base, and 19 bases had no gene match. Germline assignment: CDR1 DFQATT and CDR2 SNEGSKA (reference sequence). CDR3 sequence reads: CSARATTLPAGDPAGELFF. CDR3 bases: TGCAGTGCTAGAGCCACGACCCTTCCAGCGGGAGATCCGGCCGGGGAGCTGTTTTTT.

The J gene is TRBJ2-5, the V gene TRBV15, with 12 positions matching TRBD2. Trimming at V came to 8 bases and at J to 4 bases, leaving 5 bases not matched to a gene. Germline V CDR1 and CDR2: LNHNV, YYDKDF (reference sequence). CDR3 length equals 14 residues. The CDR3 region is CATVTSGSRETQYF. The CDR3 nucleotides are TGTGCCACCGTGACTAGCGGGAGTCGAGAGACCCAGTACTTC. The whole variable domain, filled in from reference TRBV15 and TRBJ2-5, reads DAMVIQNPRYQVTQFGKPVTLSCSQTLNHNVMYWYQQKSSQAPKLLFHYYDKDFNNEADTPDNFQSRRPNTSFCFLDIRSPGLGDTAMYLCATVTSGSRETQYFGPGTRLLVL.

This rearrangement joins TRBV6-1 to TRBJ2-5; the match to TRBD2 covers 7 bases. Germline CDR1 reads MNHNS; CDR2 reads SASEGT. Unmatched junction bases numbered 9, after V lost 2 bases and J lost 3 bases. The CDR3 extends over 16 amino acids. CDR3 in DNA: TGTGCCAGCAGTGAATGGTGGCGGGGGTCAGAAGAGACCCAGTACTTC. Its translation is CASSEWWRGSEETQYF.

This clonotype was counted a few times. At one boundary the junction diverges from the germline segment, which might be a read error. The chain carries TRBV6-1 and TRBJ1-1; D gene ambiguous. The germline V gene encodes CDR1 MNHNS and CDR2 SASEGT. This CDR3 comprises 12 residues. This CDR3 reads CASNEGNTEAFF. In DNA form, the CDR3 reads TGTGCCAGCAATGAAGGAAACACTGAAGCTTTCTTT.

The rearrangement links TRBV18 to TRBJ1-4, with unresolved D. Germline loops: CDR1 KGHSH, CDR2 LQKENI. This CDR3 spans 13 amino acids. Trimming removed 1 base at V and 8 bases at J, with 8 bases between. CDR3 sequence reads: CASSPREGEKLFF. The CDR3 DNA sequence: TGTGCCAGCTCACCACGAGAAGGGGAAAAACTGTTTTTT.

The chain joins TRBV20-1 to TRBJ2-3; 8 nucleotides align to TRBD2. The CDR3 is 14 amino acids. Germline assignment: CDR1 DFQATT and CDR2 SNEGSKA (reference sequence). The junction had 3 bases not matched to a gene; V was cut back by 0 bases and J by 4 bases. The CDR3 DNA is TGCAGTGCTAGAGATCCGACTAGCGCAGATACGCAGTATTTT. This translates into CSARDPTSADTQYF.

V gene TRBV29-1 combines with J gene TRBJ2-1; TRBD2 matches 12 bases. Germline trimming cut 1 base from V and 4 bases from J; bases unmatched to any gene: 5. This CDR3 region has 16 residues. Germline V CDR1 and CDR2: SQVTM, ANQGSEA. In DNA form, the CDR3 reads TGCAGCGTTGAAGGGCACCTAGCGGGAGGGTACAATGAGCAGTTCTTC. This codes for CSVEGHLAGGYNEQFF.

The chain carries TRBV3-1 and TRBJ1-2; the match to TRBD1 covers 8 bases. The trim removed 1 base at V and 9 bases at J, leaving 7 bases unmatched. This CDR3 is built from 14 residues. CDR1 is LGHDT and CDR2 is YNNKEL in the germline V gene (reference sequence). For the CDR3, the DNA is TGTGCCAGCAGCCAAGCCGGGACAGGTGGTAGCTACACCTTC. Amino acids: CASSQAGTGGSYTF.

This chain connects TRBV7-9 to TRBJ1-1; TRBD1 agrees at 10 bases. Germline loops: CDR1 SEHNR, CDR2 FQNEAQ (reference sequence). The CDR3 runs to 17 residues. J was trimmed by 5 bases and V by 5 bases; bases with no gene match: 14. CDR3 region: CASSPRTGGTLGTEAFF. Written as DNA, the CDR3 is TGTGCCAGCAGCCCCCGGACAGGGGGGACGCTAGGGACTGAAGCTTTCTTT.

The chain uses TRBV20-1 and TRBJ2-1; D is ambiguous. The CDR3 covers 11 residues. Deletions cut 8 bases from V and 2 bases from J, with 7 bases between. CDR1 is DFQATT and CDR2 is SNEGSKA in the germline V gene (reference sequence). The chain's CDR3 is CSNTAYNEQFF. CDR3 DNA sequence: TGCAGTAATACCGCCTACAATGAGCAGTTCTTC.

This chain joins TRBV9 and TRBJ1-4; a possible D gene is TRBD1 (5 bases). Trimming removed 6 bases at V and 6 bases at J, with 9 bases between. Germline assignment: CDR1 SGDLS and CDR2 YYNGEE. This CDR3 comprises 12 residues. CDR3 in amino acids: CASKGSDEKLFF. CDR3 nucleotides: TGTGCCAGCAAGGGGAGCGATGAAAAACTGTTTTTT.

This clonotype was observed many times. The rearrangement uses TRBV7-2 and TRBJ2-7; no firm D call. Germline V gene lookup returns CDR1 SGHTA and CDR2 FQGNSA. There are 13 residues in the CDR3. V shed 1 base and J shed 7 bases, with 11 bases lying between them. CDR3 residues: CASSLEVGREQYF. In nucleotides, the CDR3 is TGTGCCAGCAGCTTAGAAGTTGGGCGTGAGCAGTACTTC.

A few counts support this clonotype. In DNA form, the CDR3 reads TGCAGTGCCGCAGCTTCCCCAGATACGCAGTATTTT. This gives the protein CSAAASPDTQYF. The chain has TRBV20-1 and TRBJ2-3; D call uncertain. CDR1 is DFQATT and CDR2 is SNEGSKA in the germline V gene (reference sequence). This CDR3 comprises 12 residues. The V end was cut by 6 bases, the J end by 4 bases, with 11 bases between.

This clonotype was observed a handful of times. The chain has TRBV7-3 and TRBJ1-1, with 8 bases matching TRBD1. The CDR3 is made up of 15 amino acids. V shed 4 bases, J shed 1 base, and the junction held 5 bases outside the gene matches. CDR1 is SGHTA and CDR2 is FQGTGA in the germline V gene. Here the CDR3 DNA reads TGTGCCAGCAGCTGGGGGACAGGCGGGAACACTGAAGCTTTCTTT. Protein sequence: CASSWGTGGNTEAFF.

This clonotype showed up just a few times. The junction departs from germline at one end; a sequencing error may be responsible. The rearrangement links TRBV12-3 or TRBV12-4 to TRBJ2-1; D gene uncertain. The CDR3 contains 11 residues. CDR3 DNA sequence: TGTGCCAGCAGCTTAGGCTGGTGGGGGTTCTTC. Encoded protein: CASSLGWWGFF.

This chain connects TRBV5-1 to TRBJ1-2; the match to TRBD1 covers 10 bases. The junction had 5 bases not matched to a gene; V was cut back by 2 bases and J by 4 bases. Germline-derived CDR1 and CDR2 are SGHRS and YFSETQ. The CDR3 sequence is 15 residues long. In DNA, the CDR3 is TGCGCCAGCAGCTTTGGGACAGGGGTTGGCTATGGCTACACCTTC. Its protein is CASSFGTGVGYGYTF. The full variable domain, in which reference TRBV5-1 and TRBJ1-2 provide the parts outside the CDR3, is KAGVTQTPRYLIKTRGQQVTLSCSPISGHRSVSWYQQTPGQGLQFLFEYFSETQRNKGNFPGRFSGRQFSNSRSEMNVSTLELGDSALYLCASSFGTGVGYGYTFGSGTRLTVV.

This clonotype was seen more than once but under ten times. CDR3 DNA sequence: TGCAGCGTTGTATTCGGTTCTTACGAGCAGTACTTC. This gives the protein CSVVFGSYEQYF. The chain employs TRBV29-1 and TRBJ2-7; D remains ambiguous. This CDR3 has 12 amino acids. The germline V gene has CDR1 SQVTM and CDR2 ANQGSEA. The germline V and J ends were trimmed by 4 bases and 4 bases, with 11 bases remaining between them.

The chain combines TRBV21-1 with TRBJ2-3; TRBD1 reflects the table's D call only, with no check against the DNA. TRBV21-1 is deemed a pseudogene. This CDR3 comprises 17 residues. The CDR3 here is CAVPSWAGPGDRDTQYF. CDR3 coding DNA: TGTGCCGTTCCATCCTGGGCGGGGCCAGGGGATCGAGATACGCAGTATTTT.

This clonotype showed up many times. The CDR3 DNA reads TGTGCCAGCAGCTCCCGACAGGGGGCGGATACGCAGTATTTT. Residues: CASSSRQGADTQYF. The chain recombines TRBV12-3 or TRBV12-4 with TRBJ2-3, with 10 nucleotides matching TRBD1. The CDR3 contains 14 residues. After removal of 6 bases from V and 6 bases from J, the junction contained 6 bases not matched to a gene.

The chain has TRBV9 and TRBJ2-5; 8 bases agree with TRBD2. CDR3 length equals 14 residues. V gave up 4 bases and J gave up 3 bases; unmatched junction bases: 5. Germline CDR1 SGDLS, CDR2 YYNGEE. The DNA for the CDR3 is TGTGCCAGCAGCCCAAGAGCGGGGGAAGAGACCCAGTACTTC. Translated, it gives CASSPRAGEETQYF. The full variable domain, in which reference TRBV9 and TRBJ2-5 provide the parts outside the CDR3, is DSGVTQTPKHLITATGQRVTLRCSPRSGDLSVYWYQQSLDQGLQFLIQYYNGEERAKGNILERFSAQQFPDLHSELNLSSLELGDSALYFCASSPRAGEETQYFGPGTRLLVL.

This clonotype came up a few times. The rearrangement links TRBV5-1 to TRBJ1-1; 11 bases match TRBD1. This CDR3 spans 15 amino acids. Germline loops: CDR1 SGHRS, CDR2 YFSETQ. Trimming at V came to 4 bases and at J to 3 bases, leaving 5 bases not matched to a gene. CDR3 protein: CASSPRDRGYTEAFF. CDR3 nucleotide sequence: TGCGCCAGCAGCCCCCGGGACAGGGGGTACACTGAAGCTTTCTTT.

This clonotype was found a few times. The genes are TRBV3-1 and TRBJ2-5; weak D call: TRBD2 (6 bases). This CDR3 contains 14 residues. Trimming removed 0 bases from V and 7 bases from J, with 12 bases in between. Germline-derived CDR1 and CDR2 are LGHDT and YNNKEL (reference sequence). Here the CDR3 reads CASSQDSGVATQYF. DNA for the CDR3: TGTGCCAGCAGCCAAGATTCGGGAGTAGCGACCCAGTACTTC.

The CDR3 coding sequence is TGCAGTGCTAGAGTCGCTAAGCAGTACACTGAAGCTTTCTTT. It is translated as CSARVAKQYTEAFF. The gene calls are TRBV20-1 and TRBJ1-1; D is unclear. The germline gives CDR1 DFQATT, CDR2 SNEGSKA (reference sequence). Trimming removed 1 base at V and 3 bases at J, with 12 bases between. The CDR3 runs to 14 residues.

This rearrangement joins TRBV5-6 to TRBJ1-5, with 8 positions matching TRBD1. Germline V gene data show CDR1 as SGHDT and CDR2 as YYEEEE. V shed 3 bases, J shed 7 bases, and the junction held 6 bases outside the gene matches. This CDR3 is built from 14 residues. CDR3 amino acids: CASSWGQEVQPQHF. Here the CDR3 DNA reads TGTGCCAGCAGCTGGGGACAGGAGGTACAGCCCCAGCATTTT.

This clonotype was counted between two and nine times. V usage is TRBV9 and J usage is TRBJ1-5; 7 bases are a match to TRBD1. The V segment lost 2 bases and the J segment 6 bases; nucleotides outside the gene matches: 8. CDR1 is SGDLS, CDR2 YYNGEE, per germline. The CDR3 extends over 15 amino acids. DNA for the CDR3: TGTGCCAGCAGCGTGGATACAGGGGAGGGTCAGCCCCAGCATTTT. It specifies CASSVDTGEGQPQHF.

This clonotype was observed a handful of times. The rearrangement uses TRBV11-2 and TRBJ1-4, with D unresolved. The CDR3 is 14 amino acids. Trimming removed 7 bases at V and 4 bases at J, with 13 bases between. Germline values: CDR1 SGHAT, CDR2 FQNNGV. DNA for the CDR3: TGTGCCAGCAAGCCACTCGGGGTTAATGAAAAACTGTTTTTT. Translating it yields CASKPLGVNEKLFF.

This clonotype has more than one count but fewer than ten. The rearrangement uses TRBV10-3 and TRBJ2-1, with D maybe TRBD2 (5 bases). The germline V and J ends were trimmed by 8 bases and 6 bases, with 11 bases remaining between them. Germline CDR1 ENHRY, CDR2 SYGVKD. The CDR3 sequence is 12 residues long. DNA for the CDR3: TGTGCCATCGGTGGGAGCCTCAATGAGCAGTTCTTC. Its protein is CAIGGSLNEQFF.